This entry lists 6 T cell receptor beta chains sequenced from one sample in a study of control samples from healthy donors and cancer patients. Assay used: immunoSEQ multiplex PCR; TCRdb lists only in-frame clones, some missing. The table shows about 140,000 clones, with roughly nine tenths occurring only once. Source material: blood. These receptor sequences come from a woman aged 25 to 45 in good health.

The chain joins TRBV6-6 to TRBJ2-1; D uncertain. This CDR3 contains 14 residues. Trimming removed 5 bases from V and 6 bases from J, with 14 bases in between. The V gene's germline CDR1 is MNHNY and CDR2 SVGAGI (reference sequence). In DNA form, the CDR3 reads TGTGCCAGCAGTGACATACACGTGGCCAATGAGCAGTTCTTC. Encoded protein: CASSDIHVANEQFF.

The sample holds a few counts of this clone. The chain employs TRBV10-2 and TRBJ2-1, with 8 nucleotides matching TRBD1. The CDR3 is made up of 15 amino acids. The V and J ends lost 7 bases and 5 bases, in that order; junction bases with no gene match: 10. Germline assignment: CDR1 WSHSY and CDR2 SAAADI. Here the CDR3 reads CASNERDRKNNEQFF. The CDR3 coding sequence is TGCGCCAGCAACGAACGGGACAGGAAGAACAATGAGCAGTTCTTC.

This clone has just one count. The rearrangement joins TRBV11-2 to TRBJ2-3, with 12 nucleotides matching TRBD2. The CDR3 is 17 amino acids. The V and J ends lost 2 bases and 5 bases, in that order; junction bases with no gene match: 8. Germline V gene sequence: CDR1 SGHAT, CDR2 FQNNGV. For the CDR3, the DNA is TGTGCCAGCAGCTTAAGGGCTAGCGGGAGGGCCGTAGATACGCAGTATTTT. Encoded protein: CASSLRASGRAVDTQYF.

V is TRBV7-9 and J is TRBJ1-4; D gene ambiguous. Germline loops: CDR1 SEHNR, CDR2 FQNEAQ (reference sequence). The CDR3 loop spans 15 amino acids. V shed 4 bases and J shed 0 bases, with 9 bases lying between them. CDR3 sequence reads: CASSSDGATNEKLFF. The CDR3 DNA reads TGTGCCAGCAGCTCCGACGGTGCAACTAATGAAAAACTGTTTTTT.

V and J are TRBV2 and TRBJ1-5; D gene uncertain. CDR1 and CDR2 from the germline V gene are SNHLY and FYNNEI. Trimming cost V 9 bases and J 7 bases, with 4 bases left between them. This CDR3 has 9 residues. This CDR3 reads CARRQPQHF. In DNA form, the CDR3 reads TGTGCCAGGCGGCAGCCCCAGCATTTT.

This clone occurred once. The genes are TRBV7-9 and TRBJ2-5; 11 nucleotides align to TRBD1. With 4 bases clipped from V and 4 bases from J, the junction kept 8 bases outside the gene matches. The CDR3 spans 16 residues. The germline V gene has CDR1 SEHNR and CDR2 FQNEAQ (reference sequence). CDR3 sequence: CASSWPGQGDGETQYF. In DNA form, the CDR3 reads TGTGCCAGCAGCTGGCCGGGACAGGGGGACGGAGAGACCCAGTACTTC.